The source of this T cell receptor (beta chain) is a study of radiation and T cells in renal cell carcinoma. Produced via immunoSEQ multiplex PCR; TCRdb's table is partial and in-frame only. The sample has some 26,000 clones; 65% to 85% are singletons. Time point given: blood 2 weeks post-SBRT. Documented treatment: 15 Gy SBRT to primary tumor, nephrectomy 4 weeks later. Germline assignment: CDR1 SGHTA and CDR2 FQGNSA. CDR3 size: 14 residues. Trimming took off 5 bases at V and 4 bases at J, with 12 bases between the two ends. Specimen: blood, collected from a patient whose treatment included radiotherapy and nephrectomy. This sequence originates from a man aged 55 to 70 with renal cell carcinoma. The rearrangement links TRBV7-2 to TRBJ2-1; D is ambiguous. Here the CDR3 DNA reads TGTGCCAGCAGCCTGAATCCCGCTTACAATGAGCAGTTCTTC. It specifies CASSLNPAYNEQFF.